This T cell receptor beta chain was identified during a study of T cells after somatic rescue of genetic block. Germline V gene lookup returns CDR1 SGHTS and CDR2 YDEGEE. V dropped 6 bases and J dropped 3 bases, with 13 bases sitting between them. This CDR3 comprises 14 residues. Using immunoSEQ multiplex PCR, the repertoire was profiled, and TCRdb retains in-frame clones only, with some absent. The table lists tens of thousands of clones, approximately 90% of them singletons. The origin of this receptor is a middle-aged man. Sequencing was carried out using peripheral blood mononuclear cells (PBMCs). The V and J genes are TRBV5-8 and TRBJ1-5; D possibly corresponds to TRBD1 (6 bases). In nucleotides, the CDR3 is TGTGCCAGCAACGTGGGACAAATCAATCAGCCCCAGCATTTT. It encodes CASNVGQINQPQHF.